The source of this TCR beta chain is a study of cytomegalovirus exposure and HLA in healthy donors (dated by TCRdb to between 2016 and 2019). About the investigation overall: An earlier analysis of approximately 640 of the donors reported 250 to 300 Gb of sequence data and around 120 million unique TCR beta sequences from 150 million to 200 million T cells. Along with the roughly 700-subject first cohort, a separate validation cohort of around 120 different subjects was used. To predict cytomegalovirus infection status, the study combined high-throughput TCR immunosequencing, statistical association of individual TCRs with disease status, and machine learning. Alongside the repertoire data, information on donor age, sex, ethnicity and CMV serostatus was compiled. Roughly 320 gigabases of sequencing data and around 85 million unique TCR sequences made up an early release that covered several hundred HLA-typed donors. To study patterns of TCR occurrence, a later analysis re-analyzed previously published TCR beta repertoires from hundreds of donors and added high-resolution HLA genotyping. An earlier analysis of several hundred of the donors used high-throughput TCR beta sequencing to judge whether each TCR beta V gene segment behaved as functional or pseudogenic. All discovery cohort repertoires had been generated using a single sequencing platform. The T cell repertoires of some 700 subjects were profiled by immunosequencing and related to cytomegalovirus serostatus. Across about 370 genotyped donors of the cohort, an average of 235,054 unique TCR beta nucleotide sequences per donor were sequenced, and roughly 18% of those sequences were non-productive. In a later genetic analysis, genome-wide SNP genotypes for about 55% of the roughly 670 donors were used, and that subset was treated as a discovery cohort. Because of strong linkage in the cohort, roughly five DR-DQ haplotypes were treated as single units for association and clustering. Typing coverage differed by locus: A, B, C, DRB1 and DQB1 were typed in about 620-640 donors, DQA1 in 522, DPA1 in 600 to 610, and DPB1 in about 450. The study was designed to test whether signatures of past pathogen exposure could be identified by cataloging public T cell receptors. Of the roughly 410 genotyped donors, 75% to 85% were placed in the genetic ancestry cluster associated with self-reported Caucasian donors. In the later analysis, no new phenotypic data were used to find candidate immune exposures; instead, reliance was placed on TCR beta sequences and their occurrence across donors. Class I and class II HLA loci were covered by the typing at four-digit resolution.

Library prep was done by the immunoSEQ multiplex PCR assay. For the multiplex PCR, a mixture combining 60 forward primers for TCR Vbeta segments and 13 reverse primers for TCR Jbeta segments was used. The CDR3 region of rearranged TCR beta genes was amplified from genomic DNA with a multiplex PCR assay. The Illumina HiSeq System was used to sequence the amplified TCR beta libraries as 87-base-pair reads. The study's processing was this. A later analysis counted about 80 million unique TCR beta chains across the 666 repertoires, and 9.5 million to 11 million of these chains were shared by at least two donors. Raw reads were error-corrected and collapsed into unique sequences with a nearest-neighbor algorithm that merged closely related sequences to remove PCR and sequencing errors. V, D and J gene segments were assigned by aligning CDR3 sequences to IMGT reference sequences. For a sequence to be retained, a match of at least six nucleotides to both a V gene segment and a J gene segment was required. A rearrangement was called productive if the CDR3 had no stop codons and remained in frame with V and J, and every other rearrangement was called non-productive. Following IMGT convention, CDR3 was defined as the stretch from the second conserved V-encoded cysteine up to the conserved J-encoded phenylalanine. In an earlier analysis of 550 to 650 of the donors, sequences lacking an unambiguous match to a single V gene segment were excluded. In an earlier analysis of 587 of the donors, a V segment was called functional when productive rearrangements were above 56.7%, and segregating when the standard deviation between donors exceeded 5%. A statistical classification framework was built to diagnose cytomegalovirus status from the catalog of TCR beta chain sequences. V and J gene assignment, in a later analysis, came from comparing TCR nucleotide sequences with IMGT/GENE-DB human TR gene sequences. A later analysis assigned CDR3 sequences and most-parsimonious VDJ recombination scenarios with the TCRdist pipeline. In a later analysis, every TCR beta chain was defined by the combination of its CDR3 amino acid sequence and its V-gene family, and reads without a unique V-gene family were dropped. In a later analysis, a few hundred highly shared, low-generation-probability nucleotide sequences were removed to address suspected cross-contamination and a sequencing artifact. For each public chain, a later analysis derived a clonal expansion index from normalized ranks of inferred template counts within each repertoire. A later analysis computed generation probabilities with a VDJ recombination model fitted to out-of-frame rearrangements, and checked the results against IGoR. In a later analysis, hypergeometric tests were used to score TCR-TCR, TCR-HLA and TCR-CMV co-occurrence, with a repertoire-size bias correction applied to TCR pairs. False discovery rates were estimated in a later analysis by permuting HLA or CMV assignments 20 times. A later analysis grouped co-occurring TCRs with DBSCAN, adding TCRdist sequence similarity when clustering within HLA-allele-positive subsets. Co-occurrence clustering excluded repertoires with fewer than 30,000 or more than 120,000 public chains, plus five with anomalous nucleotide sharing. The clones in this table, taken by TCRdb from immuneACCESS, are in-frame only. Not every clone is retained; where verified, under half of the shortfall comes from an unresolved V gene, and the cause of the rest is unknown. That table gives V, J and clone size, and the DNA gave D and trimming. The sample has about 140,000 clones on record, under 85% of them singletons. Approximately 0.97% of the sample is in the top ten clones.

Comments on this clone: The specificity of this receptor is unknown. Base quality data are lacking; no much larger clone is found one base away.

From the cysteine up to the phenylalanine, the CDR3 has a length of 14 residues. Of all the DNA, just the CDR3 is kept, 42 bases in frame from base 1. The germline V gene (reference sequence) provides CDR1 LNHNV and CDR2 YYDKDF. V lost 9 bases and J lost 4 bases; the stretch between them is 15 bases long. General conclusions and limits of the study: In a later analysis, some 18,000 TCR beta sequences were associated with specific HLA alleles at a false discovery rate of 0.05. A total of fewer than 200 TCR beta chains were listed by the study as associated with cytomegalovirus. Most TCR sequences were seen in very few donors, while some public TCRs were found in many individuals. In a later analysis, TCR association rates were found to vary across HLA loci, with the most associated TCRs seen for DRB1 alleles and the fewest for HLA-C alleles. A later genetic analysis reported fewer N-insertions in productive TCRs among donors in an Asian-associated ancestry cluster than the roughly 650-donor mean. V-gene and J-gene trimming of TCR beta chains was associated with a missense DCLRE1C variant in a later genetic analysis, and the association was replicated in an independent cohort. The classifier was reported to diagnose cytomegalovirus status with high specificity and sensitivity in both the original and validation cohorts. CMV serostatus was the only immune exposure information available for the cohort. Correlated functional status among segregating V segments might reflect linkage disequilibrium, but an unknown experimental factor could not be ruled out. A cluster of highly shared sequence variants was judged likely to be a technical artifact of the sequencing pipeline. It was suggested by the authors that the approach could potentially be generalized to other disease states and immunological phenotypes. According to a later analysis, parvovirus B19, influenza, CMV and Epstein-Barr virus appeared linked to several top co-occurrence clusters. Roughly uniform sequencing depth across donors was assumed in presence/absence analyses, although this assumption may not hold. Most CMV-associated TCR beta chains appeared to be HLA-restricted in a later analysis, and the HLA associations seemed to be driven largely by CMV exposure. Fewer than 20 rarely observed V segments, including chromosome 9 orphons, were excluded from the earlier analysis of approximately 500 of the donors because counts were too low. Compared with equally common non-associated chains, HLA-associated TCR beta chains in a later analysis were more clonally expanded and had lower generation probabilities. A few of the identified cytomegalovirus-associated TCR beta chains were confirmed in vitro to be specific for cytomegalovirus antigens. The cohort was sequenced for TCR beta chains only, and without alpha or paired-chain data the features that could be detected were limited. Broadly in line with IMGT annotations, most TCR beta V segments showed up in productive rearrangements about 87% or about 30% of the time in an earlier analysis of 587 of the donors. When HLA alleles, especially DR and DQ, strongly co-occurred, attributing TCR associations to individual alleles was difficult. Because HLA typing was missing for some donors at each locus, association tests included only the typed subset. A further reported finding was that TCR beta sequences accurately predicted the HLA-A and HLA-B alleles for most subjects in the first cohort. Because the 87-base-pair reads could not distinguish some IMGT-functional V segments, including TRBV6-2 and TRBV6-3, those segments were excluded.

The cohort comprised around 700 healthy bone marrow donors. At the time of sampling, every cohort member was nominally healthy, though immune exposures that went unrecorded were likely present. The donor tested CMV seronegative and was one of the 352 seronegative cohort members. Each donor provided a peripheral blood sample, and peripheral blood mononuclear cells were used for TCR beta sequencing. Genomic DNA extraction from the blood cell samples was performed with the Qiagen DNeasy Blood Extraction Kit. The sequence came from a man aged 18 to 30 in good health and CMV-seronegative. Recombination joined TRBV15 with TRBJ2-2; TRBD2 is a possible D gene, resting on 5 matching bases. The sample consisted of PBMCs. The nucleotide sequence reads as follows: TGTGCCACTCGGGCACCCGCGGGCACCGGGGAGCTGTTTTTT. Translation gives CATRAPAGTGELFF.